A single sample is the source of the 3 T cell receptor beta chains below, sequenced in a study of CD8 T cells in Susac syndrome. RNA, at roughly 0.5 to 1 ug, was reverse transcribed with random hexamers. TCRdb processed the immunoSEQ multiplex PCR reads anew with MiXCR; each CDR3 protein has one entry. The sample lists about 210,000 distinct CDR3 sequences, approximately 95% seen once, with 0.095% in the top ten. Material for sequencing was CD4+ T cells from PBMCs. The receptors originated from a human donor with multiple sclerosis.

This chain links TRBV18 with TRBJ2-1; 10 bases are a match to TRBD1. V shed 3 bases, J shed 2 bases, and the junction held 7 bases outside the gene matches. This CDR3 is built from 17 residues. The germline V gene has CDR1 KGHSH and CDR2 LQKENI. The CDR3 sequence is CASSPGDRGITYNEQFF. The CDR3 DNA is TGTGCCAGCTCACCTGGGGACAGGGGAATCACCTACAATGAGCAGTTCTTC.

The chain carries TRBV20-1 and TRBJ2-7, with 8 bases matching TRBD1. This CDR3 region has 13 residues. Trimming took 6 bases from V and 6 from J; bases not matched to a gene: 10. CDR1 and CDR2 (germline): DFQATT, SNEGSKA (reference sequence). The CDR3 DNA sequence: TGCAGTGCCCAGCACGGACAGGGTGGCGAGCAGTACTTC. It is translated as CSAQHGQGGEQYF.

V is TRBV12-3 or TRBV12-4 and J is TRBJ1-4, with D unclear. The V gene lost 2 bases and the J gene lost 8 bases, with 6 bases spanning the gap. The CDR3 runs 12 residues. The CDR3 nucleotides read TGTGCCAGCAGTTTACGCAGCGAAAAACTGTTTTTT. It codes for CASSLRSEKLFF.